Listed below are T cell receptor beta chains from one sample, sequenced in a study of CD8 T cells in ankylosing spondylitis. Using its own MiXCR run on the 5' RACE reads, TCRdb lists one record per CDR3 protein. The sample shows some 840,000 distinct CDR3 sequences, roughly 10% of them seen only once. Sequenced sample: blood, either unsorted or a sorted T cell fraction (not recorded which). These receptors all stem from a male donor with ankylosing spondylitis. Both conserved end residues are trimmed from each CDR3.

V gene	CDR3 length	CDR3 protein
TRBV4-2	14	ASSQDNSGTGDTQY
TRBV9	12	ASSVSARTDTQY
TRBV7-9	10	ASGVMNTEAF
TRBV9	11	ASSVGGSETQY
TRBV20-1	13	SAALARKFQETQY
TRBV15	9	ATSQGSEQF
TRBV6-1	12	ASSRGTVNTEAF
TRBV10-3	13	AISTGTQNTGELF
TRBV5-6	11	ASSFRQVYGYT
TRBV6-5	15	ASSFTLPWGSKNIQY
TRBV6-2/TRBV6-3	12	ASSYPAGDNEQF
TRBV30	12	AWQTNSVYNEQF
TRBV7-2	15	ASSRRASGRVTDTQY
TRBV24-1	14	ATSDYGQGGGNEQF
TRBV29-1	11	SVGMRQGGEAF
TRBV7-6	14	ASSLASAGYNSPLH
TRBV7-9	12	ASSLESTAGELF
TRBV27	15	ASSLFPTSVNYNEQF
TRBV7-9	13	ASSLGWAGGNTQY
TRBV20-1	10	SARYRGSEAF
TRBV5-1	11	ASNRGPTDTQY
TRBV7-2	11	ASSSFSIDTQY
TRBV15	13	ATSRVQEHYNEQF
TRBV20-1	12	SALTGTATDTQY
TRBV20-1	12	SAFDSGHSYEQY
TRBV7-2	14	ASSPPGTQSYNEQF
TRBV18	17	ASSPRPPGQEPRGRGQF
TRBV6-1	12	ASSPPGQSYEQY
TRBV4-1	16	ASSAPRGAAIGDSPLH
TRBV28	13	ASHQPRDKNTEAF
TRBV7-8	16	ASSVFSQGAMNTGELF
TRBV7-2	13	ASSVQGVTNEKLF
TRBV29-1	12	SVHPLLASAEQF
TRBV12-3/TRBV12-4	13	ASSPRGGLTDTQY
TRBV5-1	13	ASSGGTGKNTEAF
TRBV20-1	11	SGQQGGNQPQH
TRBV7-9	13	ASRTSSGRRNEQF
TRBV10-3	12	AISYTSGSIEQY
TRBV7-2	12	ASSSLPGLEKLI
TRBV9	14	ASSPRRGIDTGELF
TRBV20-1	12	SAPLLTVYNEQF
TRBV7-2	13	ASSLERQGYEKLF
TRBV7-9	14	ASSPPFGERMDEQY
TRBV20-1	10	SARGPPGELF
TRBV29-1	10	SALQGQAEAF
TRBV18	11	ASSPPSSEKLF
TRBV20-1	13	SAQTGGPFIGELF
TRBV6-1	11	ASSQRTGFRAF
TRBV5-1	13	ASSLVNAAAYEQY
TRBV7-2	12	ASSTSTALDIQY
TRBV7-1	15	ASSPLAGRTNTGELF
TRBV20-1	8	SIPGYGYT
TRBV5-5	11	ASETSTYNEQF